A selection of T cell receptor beta chains follows, all from one sample in a study of early T cells in non-severe SARS-CoV-2 infection. One entry per CDR3 protein results from TCRdb running MiXCR on the 5' RACE reads. The top ten hold approximately 4% of the sample, which has fewer than 120,000 distinct CDR3 sequences, roughly 12% seen once. The source was whole blood, collected at baseline. The receptors originated from an adult who was a healthcare worker with PCR-confirmed SARS-CoV-2 infection or an uninfected control (not recorded which). Both conserved end residues are part of each CDR3. The order of the fields is D gene, J gene, clone size, V gene, CDR3 DNA, CDR3 protein. D genes are given only for firm matches. Size is omitted from some rows. Given values are once, few, many or a class for expanded clones.

>.|TRBJ1-1|.|TRBV10-3
TGTGCCATCAGTGGTCCGGGGGCAGGTGAAGCTTTCTTT
CAISGPGAGEAFF
>TRBD1|TRBJ2-6|.|TRBV5-1
TGCGCCAGCAGTCCGGGACAGGGTAGCTCTGGGGCCAACGTCCTGACTTTC
CASSPGQGSSGANVLTF
>.|TRBJ1-1|many|TRBV20-1
TGCAGTGCCCTTGGGACTCCCATTGAAGCTTTCTTT
CSALGTPIEAFF
>TRBD1|TRBJ2-1|.|TRBV28
TGTGCCAGCAGTTTTCTGGGACAGGGGTATGAGCAGTTCTTC
CASSFLGQGYEQFF
>TRBD1|TRBJ1-4|.|TRBV20-1
TGCAGTTGCCGCCCCGGGACAGGGGGCTTTCGTGAAAAACTGTTTTTT
CSCRPGTGGFREKLFF
>TRBD2|TRBJ2-7|.|TRBV18
TGTGCCAGCTCCCCCGGACTAGGAAGCTACGAGCAGTACTTC
CASSPGLGSYEQYF
>TRBD2|TRBJ2-1|few|TRBV28
TGTGCCAGCAGTGGCGGGACTACAACCTACAATGAGCAGTTCTTC
CASSGGTTTYNEQFF
>.|TRBJ2-3|many|TRBV5-6
TGTGCCAGCAGCTCCGCGCGCTTAGGCGGAACAGATACGCAGTATTTT
CASSSARLGGTDTQYF
>TRBD2|TRBJ2-5|few|TRBV15
TGTGCCACCAGCAGGCGGGGGGCGGAGGAGACCCAGTACTTC
CATSRRGAEETQYF
>TRBD2|TRBJ2-1|once|TRBV11-2
TGTGCCAGCAGCCTCCATATACGCTTAGCGGGATACTCAAATGAGCAGTTCTTC
CASSLHIRLAGYSNEQFF
>TRBD1|TRBJ1-2|few|TRBV7-2
TGTGCCAGCAGCTTCCCAGGGGGCTCTGGCTACACCTTC
CASSFPGGSGYTF
>.|TRBJ2-1|.|TRBV14
TGTGCCAGCAGCCCCTACAGGGCCCATGAGCAGTTCTTC
CASSPYRAHEQFF
>.|TRBJ1-1|few|TRBV29-1
TGCAGCGTTGATCCGGGGATAGCCACTGAAGCTTTCTTT
CSVDPGIATEAFF